This TCR beta chain comes out of a study of technical replicates of blood from a handful of donors. Using immunoSEQ multiplex PCR, the repertoire was profiled, and TCRdb retains in-frame clones only, with some absent. The sample carries roughly 56,000 clones, around 87% recorded once. V dropped 4 bases and J dropped 6; count of bases not matched to a gene: 3. From germline, CDR1 is LGHNA and CDR2 YSLEER. CDR3 length: 13 amino acids. This clone was recorded only once. The sample comprised PBMCs. The chain uses TRBV4-3 and TRBJ2-1; 7 bases are a match to TRBD2. This TCR came from a human donor in good health. Some clones in this sample may be carry-over from other donors' samples. DNA of the CDR3: TGCGCCAGCAGCCCGGGACTATTCAATGAGCAGTTCTTC. Translating gives CASSPGLFNEQFF.